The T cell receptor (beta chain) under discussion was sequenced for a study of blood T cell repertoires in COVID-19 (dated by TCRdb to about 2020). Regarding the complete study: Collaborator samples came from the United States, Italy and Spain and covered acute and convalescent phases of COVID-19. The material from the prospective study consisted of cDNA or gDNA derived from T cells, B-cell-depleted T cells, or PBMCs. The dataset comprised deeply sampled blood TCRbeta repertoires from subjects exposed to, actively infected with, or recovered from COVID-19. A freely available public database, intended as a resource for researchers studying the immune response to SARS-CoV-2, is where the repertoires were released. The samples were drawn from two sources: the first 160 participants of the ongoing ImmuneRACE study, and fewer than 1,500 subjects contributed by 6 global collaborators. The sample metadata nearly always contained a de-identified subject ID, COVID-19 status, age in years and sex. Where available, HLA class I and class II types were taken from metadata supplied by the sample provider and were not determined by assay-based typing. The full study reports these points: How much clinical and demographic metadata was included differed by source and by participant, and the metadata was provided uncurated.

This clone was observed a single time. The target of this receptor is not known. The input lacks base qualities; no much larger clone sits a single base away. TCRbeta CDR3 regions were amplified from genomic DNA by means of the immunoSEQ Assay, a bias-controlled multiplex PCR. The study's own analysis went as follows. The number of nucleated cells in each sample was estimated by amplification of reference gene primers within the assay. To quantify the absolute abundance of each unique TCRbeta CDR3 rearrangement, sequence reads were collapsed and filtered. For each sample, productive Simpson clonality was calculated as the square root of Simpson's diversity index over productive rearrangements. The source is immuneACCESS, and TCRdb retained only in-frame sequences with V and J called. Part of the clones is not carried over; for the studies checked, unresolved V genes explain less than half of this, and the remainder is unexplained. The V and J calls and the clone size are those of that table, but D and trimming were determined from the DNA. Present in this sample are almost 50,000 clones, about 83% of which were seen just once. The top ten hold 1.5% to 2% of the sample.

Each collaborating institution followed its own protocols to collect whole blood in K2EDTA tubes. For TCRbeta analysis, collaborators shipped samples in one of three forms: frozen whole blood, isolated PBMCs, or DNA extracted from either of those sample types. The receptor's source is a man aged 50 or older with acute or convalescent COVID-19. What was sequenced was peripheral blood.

The DNA sequence is TGTGCCAGCGGGACAGGGAGCTCCTATAATTCACCCCTCCACTTT. Protein translation: CASGTGSSYNSPLHF. The rearrangement combines TRBV2 with TRBJ1-6; TRBD1 matches 9 bases in the middle. Measured from the cysteine to the phenylalanine, the CDR3 is 15 residues long. Only CDR3 DNA is held: 45 bases, read in frame from base 1. V lost 8 bases and J lost 0 bases, and the count of bases not matched to a germline gene is 2. From a lookup of the germline V gene, CDR1 and CDR2 are SNHLY and FYNNEI.